This T cell receptor (beta chain) was sequenced during a study of blood T cell repertoires in COVID-19. For the study at large: The analysed material was cDNA or gDNA that came from T cells, B-cell-depleted T cells, or PBMCs.

Original data processing: The assay estimated nucleated cells by amplifying reference gene primers. Only in-frame clones appear in the TCRdb table, and some are missing; sequencing was by immunoSEQ multiplex PCR. The DNA gave D and trimming, while V, J and clone size come from that table. Of a few hundred thousand clones in the sample, around 80% were seen once. Trimming pared 4 bases from V and 3 bases from J, leaving 10 bases between. The CDR3 runs to 13 residues. In germline, CDR1 is ENHRY, CDR2 SYGVKD. This clonotype originated in a woman between 45 and 60 years old with acute or convalescent COVID-19. The chain is built from TRBV10-3 and TRBJ2-7; maybe TRBD1 (6 bases). What was sequenced was peripheral blood. Here the CDR3 reads CAISGTEFYEQYV. DNA for the CDR3: TGTGCCATCAGTGGGACAGAATTCTACGAGCAGTACGTC.